This entry describes one T cell receptor beta chain. While infection was still active, Seattle patients were enrolled and then followed longitudinally. Measured with immunoSEQ multiplex PCR; TCRdb has only the in-frame clones, and not every one. This table holds just over 250,000 clones, approximately 88% found once. The sample comes from a study of blood T cell repertoires in COVID-19. Study at large: Italy, Spain and the United States were the sources of the convalescent and acute COVID-19 samples. Sources were T cells, B-cell-depleted T cells, or PBMCs; the material itself was cDNA or gDNA.

The CDR3 extends over 14 amino acids. Germline V lookup: CDR1 LNHNV, CDR2 YYDKDF (reference sequence). Trimming removed 0 bases at V and 9 bases at J, with 12 bases between. What was sequenced was peripheral blood. The TCR originated in a woman aged 65 to 85 with COVID-19, enrolled during active disease. V and J are TRBV15 and TRBJ2-1; weak D call: TRBD2 (6 bases). The CDR3 protein is CATSRDQGLSEQFF. CDR3 nucleotides: TGTGCCACCAGCAGAGATCAGGGACTCAGTGAGCAGTTCTTC.